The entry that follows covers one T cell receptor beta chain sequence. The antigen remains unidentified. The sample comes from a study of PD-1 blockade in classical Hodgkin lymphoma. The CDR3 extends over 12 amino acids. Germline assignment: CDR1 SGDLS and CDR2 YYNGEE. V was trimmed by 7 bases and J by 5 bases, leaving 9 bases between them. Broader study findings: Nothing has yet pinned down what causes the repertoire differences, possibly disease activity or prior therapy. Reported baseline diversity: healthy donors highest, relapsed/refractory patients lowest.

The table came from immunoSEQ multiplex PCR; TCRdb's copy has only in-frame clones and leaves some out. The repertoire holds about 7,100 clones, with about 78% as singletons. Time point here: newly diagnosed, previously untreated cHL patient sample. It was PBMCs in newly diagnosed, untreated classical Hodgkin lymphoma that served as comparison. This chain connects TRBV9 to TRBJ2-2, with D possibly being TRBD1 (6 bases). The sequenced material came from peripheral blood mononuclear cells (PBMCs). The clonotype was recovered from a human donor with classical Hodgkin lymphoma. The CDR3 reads CASGTWTGELFF. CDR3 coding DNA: TGTGCCAGCGGGACATGGACCGGGGAGCTGTTTTTT.